The text below deals with one T cell receptor (beta chain). The data stem from a study of blood T cell repertoires in COVID-19. On the study more broadly: The United States, Italy and Spain supplied acute and convalescent COVID-19 samples. Sources were T cells, B-cell-depleted T cells, or PBMCs; the material itself was cDNA or gDNA.

As originally analysed: Researchers report that nucleated cell counts were estimated from reference gene primer amplification. Sequencing was performed with immunoSEQ multiplex PCR; in TCRdb, only in-frame clones are kept and a portion is missing. That table is the source of V, J and clone size, and D and trimming were worked out from the DNA. The profile shows a few hundred thousand clones, under 95% of them singletons. V lost 6 bases and J lost 2, with 13 bases in between. The CDR3 has 14 residues. Germline CDR1 is SGHNT and CDR2 is YENEEA. Specimen: PBMCs or T cells enriched from blood (not recorded which). The chain carries TRBV11-3 and TRBJ1-1; D is undetermined. The sequence was obtained from a woman in her thirties who had recovered from COVID-19. The CDR3, as DNA: TGTGCCAGCAGTAAAGGCGGATTAAACACTGAAGCTTTCTTT. Translating gives CASSKGGLNTEAFF.